This T cell receptor (beta chain) was identified in a study of a mutant IDH1 vaccine in newly diagnosed glioma. The data were produced by immunoSEQ multiplex PCR, yet TCRdb's version contains in-frame clones alone and is incomplete. The sample lists some 50,000 clones; around 92% were seen once. This clone was counted a single time. Its antigen is not known. Specified time point: week 35, safety follow-up. The vaccine gave 300 ug of a 20-mer mutant IDH1 peptide subcutaneously per dose. The CDR3 spans 13 residues. The V gene lost 4 bases and the J gene lost 5 bases, with 12 bases spanning the gap. Germline lookup yields CDR1 SGHDT and CDR2 YYEEEE.

The chain uses TRBV5-6 and TRBJ2-5; perhaps TRBD1 as D (5 bases). This TCR was recovered from a man aged 50 to 59 with glioma. The sequencing here drew on PBMCs, taken from a glioma patient whose treatment included an IDH1 peptide vaccine. The CDR3 region has the DNA TGTGCCAGCAGCCCAGGGATGGCGGAGACCCAGTACTTC. Amino acids: CASSPGMAETQYF.